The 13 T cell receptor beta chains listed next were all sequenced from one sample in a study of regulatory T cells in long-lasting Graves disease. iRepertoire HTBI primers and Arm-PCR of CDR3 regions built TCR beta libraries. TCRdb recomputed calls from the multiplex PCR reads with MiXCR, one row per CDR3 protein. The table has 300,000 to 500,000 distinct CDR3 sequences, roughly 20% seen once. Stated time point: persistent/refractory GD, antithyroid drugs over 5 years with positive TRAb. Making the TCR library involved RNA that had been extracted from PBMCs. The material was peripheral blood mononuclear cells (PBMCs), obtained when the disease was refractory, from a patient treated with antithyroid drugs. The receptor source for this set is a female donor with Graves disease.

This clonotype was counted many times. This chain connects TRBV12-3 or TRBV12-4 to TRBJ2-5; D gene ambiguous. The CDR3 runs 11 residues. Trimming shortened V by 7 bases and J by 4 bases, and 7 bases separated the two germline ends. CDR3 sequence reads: CASMSGETQYF. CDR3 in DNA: TGTGCCAGCATGAGTGGAGAGACCCAGTACTTC.

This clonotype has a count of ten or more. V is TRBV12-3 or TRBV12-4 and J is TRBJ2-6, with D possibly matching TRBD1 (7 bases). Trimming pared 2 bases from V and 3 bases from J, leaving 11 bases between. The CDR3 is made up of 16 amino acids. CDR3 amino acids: CASSLQGEVGANVLTF. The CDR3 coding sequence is TGTGCCAGCAGTTTACAGGGGGAGGTTGGGGCCAACGTCCTGACTTTC.

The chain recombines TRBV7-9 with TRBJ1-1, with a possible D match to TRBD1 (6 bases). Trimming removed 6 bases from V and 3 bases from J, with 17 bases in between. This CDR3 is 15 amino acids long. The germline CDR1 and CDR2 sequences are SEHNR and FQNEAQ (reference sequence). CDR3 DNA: TGTGCCAGCAGACATGATGGGGGGGCGGACACTGAAGCTTTCTTT. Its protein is CASRHDGGADTEAFF.

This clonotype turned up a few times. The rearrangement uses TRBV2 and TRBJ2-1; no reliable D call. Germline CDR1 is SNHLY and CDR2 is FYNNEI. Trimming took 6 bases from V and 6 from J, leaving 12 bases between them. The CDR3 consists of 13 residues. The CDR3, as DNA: TGTGCCAGCAGAGAGACTGTTCTCAATGAGCAGTTCTTC. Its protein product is CASRETVLNEQFF. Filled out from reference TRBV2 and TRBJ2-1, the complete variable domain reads EPEVTQTPSHQVTQMGQEVILRCVPISNHLYFYWYRQILGQKVEFLVSFYNNEISEKSEIFDDQFSVERPDGSNFTLKIRSTKLEDSAMYFCASRETVLNEQFFGPGTRLTVL.

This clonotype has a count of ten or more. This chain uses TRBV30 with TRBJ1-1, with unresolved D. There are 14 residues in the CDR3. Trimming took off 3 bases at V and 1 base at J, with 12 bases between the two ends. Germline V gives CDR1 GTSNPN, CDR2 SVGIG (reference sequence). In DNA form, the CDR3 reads TGTGCCTGGAGCAAAGGACCGGGGAACACTGAAGCTTTCTTT. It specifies CAWSKGPGNTEAFF.

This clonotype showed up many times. CDR3 residues: CASSRGKGVIETQYF. The CDR3 DNA is TGTGCCAGCAGCCGAGGCAAGGGGGTGATAGAGACCCAGTACTTC. The chain combines TRBV3-1 with TRBJ2-5, with D perhaps matching TRBD1 (6 bases). The CDR3 consists of 15 residues. Germline values: CDR1 LGHDT, CDR2 YNNKEL (reference sequence). Between the trimmed V and J ends, which lost 4 bases and 4 bases, there was a span of 16 bases.

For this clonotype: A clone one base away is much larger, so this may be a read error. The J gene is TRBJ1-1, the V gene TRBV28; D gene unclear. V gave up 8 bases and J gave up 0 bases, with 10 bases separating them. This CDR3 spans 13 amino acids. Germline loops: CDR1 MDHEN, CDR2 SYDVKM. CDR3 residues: CASSTVMNTEAFF. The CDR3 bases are TGTGCCAGCTCAACAGTAATGAACACTGAAGCTTTCTTT.

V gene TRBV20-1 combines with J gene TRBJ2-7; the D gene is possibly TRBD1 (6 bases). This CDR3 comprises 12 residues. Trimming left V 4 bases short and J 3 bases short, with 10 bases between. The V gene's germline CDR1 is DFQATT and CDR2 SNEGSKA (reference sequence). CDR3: CSATDRYYEQYF. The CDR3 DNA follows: TGCAGTGCTACGGACAGATACTACGAGCAGTACTTC.

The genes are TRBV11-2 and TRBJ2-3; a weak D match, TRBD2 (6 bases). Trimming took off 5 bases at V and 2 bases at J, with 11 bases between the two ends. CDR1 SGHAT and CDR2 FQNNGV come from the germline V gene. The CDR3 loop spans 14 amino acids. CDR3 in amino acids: CASSPWRVTDTQYF. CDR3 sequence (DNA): TGTGCCAGCAGCCCCTGGAGGGTCACAGATACGCAGTATTTT.

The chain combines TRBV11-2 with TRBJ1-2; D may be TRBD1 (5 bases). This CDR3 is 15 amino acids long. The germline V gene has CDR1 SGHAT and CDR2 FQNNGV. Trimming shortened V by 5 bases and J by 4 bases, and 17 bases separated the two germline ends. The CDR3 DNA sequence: TGTGCCAGCAGCACCACCCAGGGTATCGTCTATGGCTACACCTTC. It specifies CASSTTQGIVYGYTF.

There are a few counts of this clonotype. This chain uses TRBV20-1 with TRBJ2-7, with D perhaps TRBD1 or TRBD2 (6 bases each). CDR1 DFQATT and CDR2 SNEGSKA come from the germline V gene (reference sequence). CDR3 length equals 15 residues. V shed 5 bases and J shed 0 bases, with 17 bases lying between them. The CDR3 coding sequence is TGCAGTGCTGAAGGGGGGATAGGCTCCTCCTACGAGCAGTACTTC. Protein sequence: CSAEGGIGSSYEQYF.

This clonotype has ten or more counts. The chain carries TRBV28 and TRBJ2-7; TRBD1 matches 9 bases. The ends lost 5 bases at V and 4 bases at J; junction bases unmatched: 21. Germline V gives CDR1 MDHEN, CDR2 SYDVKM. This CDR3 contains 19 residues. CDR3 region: CASSTRFLISGQGLYEQYF. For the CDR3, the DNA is TGTGCCAGCAGTACCCGTTTCCTGATTTCGGGACAGGGTCTTTACGAGCAGTACTTC.

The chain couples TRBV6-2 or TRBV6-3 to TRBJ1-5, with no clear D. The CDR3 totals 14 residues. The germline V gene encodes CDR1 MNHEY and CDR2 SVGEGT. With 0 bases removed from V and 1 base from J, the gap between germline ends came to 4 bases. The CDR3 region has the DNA TGTGCCAGCAGTTACTCGGAAAGCAATCAGCCCCAGCATTTT. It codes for CASSYSESNQPQHF.